This T cell receptor (beta chain) was retrieved from a study of blood T cell repertoires in COVID-19. This CDR3 region has 11 residues. Germline CDR1 reads SGHTA; CDR2 reads FQGNSA. V dropped 5 bases and J dropped 4 bases, with 5 bases sitting between them. TCRdb's table, derived via immunoSEQ multiplex PCR, lists solely in-frame clones and lacks some. The table has approximately 150,000 clones, over 80% seen once. The sequence came from a woman between 65 and 79 years old with acute or convalescent COVID-19. The chain has TRBV7-2 and TRBJ2-5; D gene ambiguous. The sample taken for sequencing was peripheral blood. This chain's CDR3 is CASSPGETQYF. CDR3 sequence (DNA): TGTGCCAGCAGCCCGGGAGAGACCCAGTACTTC.